A selection of T cell receptor beta chains follows, all from one sample in a study of cytomegalovirus exposure and HLA in healthy donors. Data came from immunoSEQ multiplex PCR; TCRdb stores just in-frame clones and leaves some out. The sample holds 310,000 or so clones, roughly 89% seen once. Sequencing was performed on PBMCs. Receptors were obtained from a woman under 30 in good health and CMV-seronegative. The CDR3 runs from the conserved cysteine through the conserved F or W. The order of the fields is D gene, J gene, V gene, clone size, CDR3 protein, CDR3 DNA. D genes are given only for firm matches. Only some rows state a clone size, as once, few, many or a class for expanded clones.

TRBD2	TRBJ2-1	TRBV6-4	-	CASLHLLAVAPVSSYNEQFF	TGTGCCAGCCTCCACCTTCTAGCGGTGGCCCCCGTTAGCTCCTACAATGAGCAGTTCTTC
-	TRBJ2-7	TRBV7-3	-	CASSLGVAKQYEQYF	TGTGCCAGCAGCTTAGGCGTAGCGAAGCAGTACGAGCAGTACTTC
-	TRBJ2-7	TRBV5-1	-	CASSLRTEAYEQYF	TGCGCCAGCAGCCTCCGGACAGAGGCCTACGAGCAGTACTTC
-	TRBJ1-1	TRBV6-4	-	CASSVQVNTEAFF	TGTGCCAGCAGTGTACAGGTGAACACTGAAGCTTTCTTT
-	TRBJ2-7	TRBV6-4	-	CASIFGTRSDEQYF	TGTGCCAGCATTTTTGGGACACGCTCGGACGAGCAGTACTTC
-	TRBJ1-5	TRBV6-5	few	CASSATHRVNQPQHF	TGTGCCAGCAGTGCCACACACAGGGTCAATCAGCCCCAGCATTTT
-	TRBJ1-1	TRBV6-5	-	CASSQLGMNTEAFF	TGTGCCAGCAGTCAACTGGGCATGAACACTGAAGCTTTCTTT
-	TRBJ2-7	TRBV5-1	-	CASSSPSKSAYEQYF	TGCGCCAGCAGCTCCCCCTCTAAGTCGGCCTACGAGCAGTACTTC
-	TRBJ2-1	TRBV7-9	-	CASSWTWGGGLPNEQFF	TGTGCCAGCAGCTGGACCTGGGGCGGGGGCCTCCCCAATGAGCAGTTCTTC
TRBD1	TRBJ1-2	TRBV27	-	CASSRTGERGGYTF	TGTGCCAGCAGCCGGACAGGGGAGAGAGGAGGCTACACCTTC
-	TRBJ1-2	TRBV27	-	CASSFVIGGDSPYGYTF	TGTGCCAGCAGTTTTGTTATAGGAGGGGATAGTCCCTATGGCTACACCTTC
-	TRBJ2-7	TRBV7-8	-	CASSLVEAYEQYF	TGTGCCAGCAGCTTAGTGGAAGCGTACGAGCAGTACTTC
TRBD2	TRBJ2-5	TRBV28	-	CASSLRGAGPQETQYF	TGTGCCAGCAGTTTACGAGGAGCGGGGCCCCAAGAGACCCAGTACTTC
-	TRBJ2-3	TRBV2	-	CASGRGATPRTDTQYF	TGTGCCAGCGGGAGGGGGGCAACTCCCCGCACAGATACGCAGTATTTT
TRBD1	TRBJ2-4	TRBV6-6	-	CASSQGQFAKNIQYF	TGTGCCAGCAGTCAGGGACAGTTCGCCAAAAACATTCAGTACTTC
TRBD1	TRBJ2-7	TRBV19	once	CASMPGQGTYEQYF	TGTGCCAGTATGCCGGGACAGGGAACCTACGAGCAGTACTTC
TRBD1	TRBJ1-1	TRBV18	-	CASSPTGQGTEAFF	TGTGCCAGCTCACCAACCGGACAGGGGACTGAAGCTTTCTTT
-	TRBJ2-1	TRBV25-1	-	CASGLRYVDDEQFF	TGTGCCAGCGGGCTTAGGTACGTAGACGATGAGCAGTTCTTC
-	TRBJ1-3	TRBV5-1	-	CASSLAGQRGISGNTIYF	TGCGCCAGCAGCTTGGCAGGACAGAGAGGAATCTCTGGAAACACCATATATTTT
-	TRBJ1-5	TRBV11-2	once	CASSRTPSGIWHF	TGTGCCAGCAGCCGGACCCCCTCAGGGATTTGGCATTTT
TRBD1	TRBJ2-1	TRBV2	-	CASSATGTGLDEQFF	TGTGCCAGCAGTGCGACCGGGACAGGGCTTGATGAGCAGTTCTTC
-	TRBJ2-1	TRBV23-1	-	CASSQSGQGYNEQFF	TGCGCCAGCAGTCAATCGGGCCAGGGCTACAATGAGCAGTTCTTC